One sample yielded the 10 T cell receptor beta chains listed below, sequenced in a study of T cell clonality in common variable immunodeficiency. Their antigens are not known. Study-level results: Common variable immunodeficiency TCR beta sequences reportedly had fewer deletions and N-nucleotide insertions.

This table comes from immunoSEQ multiplex PCR, and its TCRdb copy is limited to in-frame clones, with some not included. Altogether around 28,000 clones were found in the sample, and no singletons occur. The sequenced sample was peripheral blood mononuclear cells. These receptors were collected from a human donor with common variable immunodeficiency.

Of note for this clone: The CDR3 is cut off 3 residues early in the read; its end comes from the germline J gene. J is TRBJ1-1 and V is TRBV30; 7 bases agree with TRBD1. Looked up from germline, CDR1 is GTSNPN and CDR2 is SVGIG (reference sequence). The junction had 3 bases not matched to a gene; V was cut back by 0 bases and J by 5 bases. The CDR3 sequence is 13 residues long. The CDR3 protein is CAWSVSTGTEAFF. The covered CDR3 bases are TGTGCCTGGAGTGTCTCGACAGGGACTGAA.

This clone was observed a few times. The CDR3 end falls 3 residues outside the read, so it is completed with the germline J gene. V usage is TRBV7-6 and J usage is TRBJ2-5, with TRBD1 matching over 7 bases. This CDR3 contains 15 residues. Germline V gene lookup returns CDR1 SGHVS and CDR2 FNYEAQ. V was clipped by 5 bases and J by 4 bases; unmatched bases: 10. The CDR3 bases that were read are TGTGCCAGCAGCACCGGGACAGCACAAGGAGAGACC. The encoded protein is CASSTGTAQGET. The full-length CDR3 reads as CASSTGTAQGETQYF.

In this sample, this clone turned up a few times. The CDR3 end falls 3 residues outside the read, so it is completed with the germline J gene. V is TRBV7-9 and J is TRBJ1-1; D gene ambiguous. Germline V lookup: CDR1 SEHNR, CDR2 FQNEAQ (reference sequence). The CDR3 runs 14 residues. V was clipped by 1 base and J by 0 bases, with 6 bases between them. The sequenced CDR3 bases are TGTGCCAGCAGCTTAGGCGTCATGAACACTGAA. It encodes CASSLGVMNTE. The full CDR3 sequence reads CASSLGVMNTEAFF.

This clone was observed a handful of times. The missing CDR3 end, 3 residues past where the read stops, is filled in from the germline J gene. This chain links TRBV7-6 with TRBJ2-3; 9 bases line up with TRBD1. The CDR3 spans 17 residues. From germline, CDR1 is SGHVS and CDR2 FNYEAQ. The V gene end was trimmed by 4 bases and the J gene end by 2 bases; junction bases not matched to a gene: 10. CDR3 in amino acids: CASSWSRDRASTDTQYF. The covered CDR3 bases are TGTGCCAGCAGCTGGAGCCGGGACAGGGCTTCCACAGATACG.

This clone was seen a handful of times. The read ends 3 residues before the CDR3 terminus; that terminus is restored from the germline J gene. This chain links TRBV6-1 with TRBJ1-5; 7 bases align to TRBD1. The trim removed 4 bases at V and 2 bases at J, leaving 8 bases unmatched. The CDR3 runs to 16 residues. CDR1 MNHNS and CDR2 SASEGT come from the germline V gene. This CDR3 is CASSGETGKGNQPQHF. Incomplete CDR3 DNA: TGTGCCAGCAGTGGCGAGACAGGGAAGGGCAATCAGCCC.

Points on this clone: The read gets to within 3 residues of the CDR3 end, and the germline J gene fills in the rest. This rearrangement joins TRBV7-6 to TRBJ2-5, with D possibly matching TRBD1 (5 bases). Trimming took off 5 bases at V and 5 bases at J, with 18 bases between the two ends. Looked up from germline, CDR1 is SGHVS and CDR2 is FNYEAQ. This CDR3 comprises 15 residues. CDR3 loop: CASSEGHSWHETQYF. The CDR3 DNA, read in part, is TGTGCCAGCAGCGAAGGACATTCCTGGCACGAGACC.

CDR3: CTSSPLKGDTQYF. Incomplete CDR3 DNA: TGTACCAGCAGCCCCCTTAAAGGAGATACG. This chain uses TRBV7-2 with TRBJ2-3; D gene uncertain. Read sequence stops 3 residues before the CDR3 end, and the germline J gene provides the missing end. The germline V and J ends were trimmed by 5 bases and 5 bases, with 11 bases remaining between them. This CDR3 spans 13 amino acids. Germline loops: CDR1 SGHTA, CDR2 FQGNSA. Full variable domain (missing parts from reference TRBV7-2 and TRBJ2-3): GAGVSQSPSNKVTEKGKDVELRCDPISGHTALYWYRQSLGQGLEFLIYFQGNSAPDKSGLPSDRFSAERTGGSVSTLTIQRTQQEDSAVYLCTSSPLKGDTQYFGPGTRLTVL.

This clone has only a few counts. The missing CDR3 end, 3 residues past where the read stops, is filled in from the germline J gene. J is TRBJ1-4 and V is TRBV30; D possibly corresponds to TRBD1 (5 bases). The CDR3 spans 14 residues. V gave up 0 bases and J gave up 5 bases, with 10 bases separating them. Per the germline V gene, CDR1 is GTSNPN and CDR2 is SVGIG (reference sequence). Incomplete CDR3 DNA: TGTGCCTGGAGTGTACTACGGGGGAATGAAAAA. Protein product: CAWSVLRGNEK. The complete CDR3 sequence is CAWSVLRGNEKLFF.

On this clone itself: The junction and the germline gene differ at one end; a read error may be behind it. Coverage ceases 3 residues before the CDR3 finishes, and the germline J gene fills in the end. The V and J genes are TRBV7-9 and TRBJ2-2; D is uncertain. In germline, CDR1 is SEHNR, CDR2 FQNEAQ (reference sequence). The CDR3 is made up of 13 amino acids. CDR3 region: CSSSLSETGELFF. Incomplete CDR3 DNA: TGTTCCAGCAGCTTGTCAGAGACCGGGGAG.

This clone was found a few times. With the read ending 3 residues before the CDR3 end, the germline J gene is used to fill in that end. The genes are TRBV7-8 and TRBJ1-2; 7 bases match TRBD1. The CDR3 is 15 amino acids. The V and J ends lost 2 bases and 6 bases, in that order; junction bases with no gene match: 9. The germline V gene has CDR1 SGHVS and CDR2 FQNEAQ. CDR3 loop: CASSLKIGGSDGYTF. CDR3 bases read: TGTGCCAGCAGCTTAAAGATAGGGGGCTCGGATGGC.